The 22 T cell receptor beta chains reported below all come from one sample, sequenced in a study of cytomegalovirus exposure and HLA in healthy donors. Sequencing used immunoSEQ multiplex PCR; TCRdb keeps in-frame clones, though not all of them. The table has 150,000 to 200,000 clones, around four fifths seen once; the top ten hold about 7%. Material: PBMCs. These receptor sequences come from a man between 18 and 29 years old in good health and CMV-seropositive.

A single count supports this clone. The chain is built from TRBV23-1 and TRBJ2-7, with D tentatively TRBD1 (6 bases). TRBV23-1 is an open reading frame whose function is uncertain. V was pared by 3 bases and J by 4 bases, with 16 bases between. CDR3 length: 15 amino acids. The CDR3, as DNA: TGCGCCAGCAGTCAGCCACAGGGCGTAGGATACGAGCAGTACTTC. It translates to CASSQPQGVGYEQYF.

J is TRBJ2-7 and V is TRBV30; 15 bases map to TRBD2. The V and J ends lost 1 base and 7 bases, in that order; junction bases with no gene match: 11. Germline loops: CDR1 GTSNPN, CDR2 SVGIG (reference sequence). The CDR3 covers 17 residues. The CDR3 bases are TGTGCCTGGAGTGAAGGGGGGACGGGACTAGCGGGAGGAGAGCAGTACTTC. Protein product: CAWSEGGTGLAGGEQYF.

The chain employs TRBV7-3 and TRBJ2-2; D is uncertain. The germline CDR1 and CDR2 sequences are SGHTA and FQGTGA. V was cut by 3 bases and J by 2 bases, with 13 bases left in between. The CDR3 totals 16 residues. CDR3 nucleotide sequence: TGTGCCAGCAGCTTTCTTGGCAGTGTAAACACCGGGGAGCTGTTTTTT. Amino acid sequence: CASSFLGSVNTGELFF.

This chain links TRBV30 with TRBJ2-1, with D possibly being TRBD1 (5 bases). Germline V gene lookup returns CDR1 GTSNPN and CDR2 SVGIG (reference sequence). There are 12 residues in the CDR3. Trimming removed 1 base at V and 9 bases at J, with 10 bases between. CDR3 nucleotides: TGTGCCTGGAGTGCCAGGGTCGGTGAGCAGTTCTTC. It is translated as CAWSARVGEQFF.

In DNA, the CDR3 is TGTGCCAGCAGCTTGGGATTCACGAGGGAGGACCAAGAGACCCAGTACTTC. As protein: CASSLGFTREDQETQYF. The J gene is TRBJ2-5, the V gene TRBV5-4; D is possibly TRBD2 (6 bases). The germline gives CDR1 SGHNT, CDR2 YYREEE (reference sequence). The CDR3 spans 17 residues. With 0 bases removed from V and 0 bases from J, the gap between germline ends came to 15 bases.

The rearrangement uses TRBV28 and TRBJ2-7; maybe TRBD1 (6 bases). The V and J ends lost 6 bases and 3 bases respectively, with 9 bases between them. Germline CDR1 and CDR2: MDHEN and SYDVKM. The CDR3 is made up of 12 amino acids. The CDR3 loop reads CASRDRLYEQYF. DNA for the CDR3: TGTGCCAGCAGGGACAGACTCTACGAGCAGTACTTC.

The chain couples TRBV5-6 to TRBJ2-7, with TRBD1 matching over 10 bases. The CDR3 covers 14 residues. After removal of 2 bases from V and 6 bases from J, the junction contained 5 bases not matched to a gene. The germline gives CDR1 SGHDT, CDR2 YYEEEE. CDR3 region: CASSLGTGAGEQYF. CDR3 DNA: TGTGCCAGCAGCTTAGGGACAGGGGCTGGCGAGCAGTACTTC. The full variable domain, with the rest looked up from reference TRBV5-6 and TRBJ2-7, is DAGVTQSPTHLIKTRGQQVTLRCSPKSGHDTVSWYQQALGQGPQFIFQYYEEEERQRGNFPDRFSGHQFPNYSSELNVNALLLGDSALYLCASSLGTGAGEQYFGPGTRLTVT.

This clone has a handful of counts. V and J are TRBV27 and TRBJ1-2; D unclear. CDR3 length equals 13 residues. From germline, CDR1 is MNHEY and CDR2 SMNVEV (reference sequence). Deletions cut 6 bases from V and 4 bases from J, with 12 bases between. CDR3 amino acids: CASSPEGAYGYTF. CDR3 DNA: TGTGCCAGCAGCCCCGAGGGAGCCTATGGCTACACCTTC.

This clone was counted only a few times. V usage is TRBV5-1 and J usage is TRBJ2-2, with 10 positions matching TRBD1. This CDR3 is 14 amino acids long. With 2 bases clipped from V and 10 bases from J, the junction kept 5 bases outside the gene matches. Germline CDR1 reads SGHRS; CDR2 reads YFSETQ. DNA for the CDR3: TGCGCCAGCAGCTTACCGGGACAGGGGAAGGAGCTGTTTTTT. Protein product: CASSLPGQGKELFF.

The rearrangement uses TRBV15 and TRBJ2-1; tentative D call: TRBD1 (6 bases). This CDR3 spans 13 amino acids. V was pared by 11 bases and J by 12 bases, with 23 bases between. CDR1 and CDR2 from the germline V gene are LNHNV and YYDKDF (reference sequence). The CDR3 sequence is CASPILGAGGQFF. The CDR3 region has the DNA TGTGCCTCCCCCATTTTGGGGGCCGGCGGGCAGTTCTTC.

This chain connects TRBV27 to TRBJ2-7, with unresolved D. The germline V gene has CDR1 MNHEY and CDR2 SMNVEV (reference sequence). Trimming cost V 3 bases and J 12 bases, with 18 bases left between them. This CDR3 is built from 13 residues. The CDR3 here is CASSLVGVNPRYF. DNA for the CDR3: TGTGCCAGCAGTTTGGTGGGTGTGAACCCTAGGTACTTC.

Remarks on this clone: This sample also contains other DNA sequences that code for the same CDR3. V is TRBV7-2 and J is TRBJ2-3; 9 bases agree with TRBD2. V lost 3 bases and J lost 0; bases outside the gene matches: 1. This CDR3 is built from 15 residues. The germline gives CDR1 SGHTA, CDR2 FQGNSA. The CDR3 reads CASSLTSGSTDTQYF. The DNA of the CDR3 is TGTGCCAGCAGCTTGACTAGCGGTAGCACAGATACGCAGTATTTT. Full variable domain (missing parts from reference TRBV7-2 and TRBJ2-3): GAGVSQSPSNKVTEKGKDVELRCDPISGHTALYWYRQSLGQGLEFLIYFQGNSAPDKSGLPSDRFSAERTGGSVSTLTIQRTQQEDSAVYLCASSLTSGSTDTQYFGPGTRLTVL.

This clone was found once. This chain links TRBV14 with TRBJ2-1; 10 bases align to TRBD2. Germline V gives CDR1 SGHDN, CDR2 FVKESK. This CDR3 has 16 amino acids. V lost 0 bases to trimming and J lost 6 bases; unmatched junction nucleotides: 5. This CDR3 reads CASSQDIAGGSNEQFF. The CDR3, as DNA: TGTGCCAGCAGCCAAGATATAGCGGGAGGTTCCAATGAGCAGTTCTTC.

CDR3 bases: TGTGCCAGCAGCGATACCGGGACAGCTCTCTCCTACGAGCAGTACTTC. It codes for CASSDTGTALSYEQYF. The chain recombines TRBV7-9 with TRBJ2-7; 7 bases are shared with TRBD1. The CDR3 length is 16 residues. The V and J ends lost 5 bases and 0 bases, in that order; junction bases with no gene match: 10. From germline, CDR1 is SEHNR and CDR2 FQNEAQ (reference sequence).

The chain joins TRBV28 to TRBJ2-5, with D perhaps TRBD2 (6 bases). CDR3 size: 13 residues. Germline-derived CDR1 and CDR2 are MDHEN and SYDVKM. V dropped 4 bases and J dropped 4 bases, with 10 bases sitting between them. The CDR3 DNA reads TGTGCCAGCAGTTCACCCGGGAGAGAGACCCAGTACTTC. Amino acids: CASSSPGRETQYF. The full variable domain, its missing parts supplied by reference TRBV28 and TRBJ2-5, is DVKVTQSSRYLVKRTGEKVFLECVQDMDHENMFWYRQDPGLGLRLIYFSYDVKMKEKGDIPEGYSVSREKKERFSLILESASTNQTSMYLCASSSPGRETQYFGPGTRLLVL.

The chain combines TRBV7-2 with TRBJ2-3, with 9 bases matching TRBD2. The trim removed 6 bases at V and 6 bases at J, leaving 16 bases unmatched. The CDR3 has 17 residues. The germline V gene has CDR1 SGHTA and CDR2 FQGNSA. The CDR3 region has the DNA TGTGCCAGCAGAGAGTCTAGCGGGGACGACGCGGGGGATACGCAGTATTTT. It encodes CASRESSGDDAGDTQYF.

The gene calls are TRBV30 and TRBJ1-1, with TRBD1 matching over 8 bases. Germline CDR1 GTSNPN, CDR2 SVGIG (reference sequence). V was clipped by 5 bases and J by 2 bases; unmatched bases: 7. CDR3 length: 14 amino acids. The CDR3 DNA reads as TGTGCCTGGGATCCGGGACAGGTAAACACTGAAGCTTTCTTT. Amino acids: CAWDPGQVNTEAFF.

The rearrangement links TRBV4-1 to TRBJ1-5; 7 bases align to TRBD1. This CDR3 region has 14 residues. Germline loops: CDR1 MGHRA, CDR2 YSYEKL. V dropped 2 bases and J dropped 5; count of bases not matched to a gene: 3. The CDR3 nucleotides are TGCGCCAGCAGCCAACGGCAGGGGGATCAGCCCCAGCATTTT. Protein sequence: CASSQRQGDQPQHF.

The chain has TRBV4-3 and TRBJ2-1; 9 nucleotides align to TRBD2. The CDR3 has 17 residues. The junction had 8 bases not matched to a gene; V was cut back by 0 bases and J by 5 bases. CDR1 LGHNA and CDR2 YSLEER come from the germline V gene. The DNA of the CDR3 is TGCGCCAGCAGCCAAGATGGTCATGGGACTAGCAACAATGAGCAGTTCTTC. Its protein product is CASSQDGHGTSNNEQFF.

The CDR3, as DNA: TGTGCCACCAGCAGACTCTACAATGAGCAGTTCTTC. Its protein product is CATSRLYNEQFF. V usage is TRBV15 and J usage is TRBJ2-1; the D is unclear. The CDR3 totals 12 residues. The V and J ends lost 2 bases and 3 bases respectively, with 2 bases between them. Germline V lookup: CDR1 LNHNV, CDR2 YYDKDF (reference sequence).

The V gene is TRBV27, the J gene TRBJ1-1; D possibly corresponds to TRBD1 (5 bases). Germline V CDR1 and CDR2: MNHEY, SMNVEV (reference sequence). Trimming removed 4 bases from V and 4 bases from J, with 22 bases in between. The CDR3 spans 17 residues. The chain's CDR3 is CASSSFFPGGGGTEAFF. The CDR3 DNA sequence: TGTGCCAGCAGTTCTTTTTTCCCCGGGGGAGGCGGCACTGAAGCTTTCTTT.

J is TRBJ2-3 and V is TRBV5-1; D may be TRBD1 (6 bases). The germline CDR1 and CDR2 sequences are SGHRS and YFSETQ. The length of the CDR3 is 13 residues. Trimming took off 5 bases at V and 1 base at J, with 8 bases between the two ends. CDR3: CASREGGTDTQYF. In nucleotides, the CDR3 is TGCGCCAGCAGAGAGGGGGGCACAGATACGCAGTATTTT. Supplemented by reference TRBV5-1 and TRBJ2-3, the full variable domain reads KAGVTQTPRYLIKTRGQQVTLSCSPISGHRSVSWYQQTPGQGLQFLFEYFSETQRNKGNFPGRFSGRQFSNSRSEMNVSTLELGDSALYLCASREGGTDTQYFGPGTRLTVL.